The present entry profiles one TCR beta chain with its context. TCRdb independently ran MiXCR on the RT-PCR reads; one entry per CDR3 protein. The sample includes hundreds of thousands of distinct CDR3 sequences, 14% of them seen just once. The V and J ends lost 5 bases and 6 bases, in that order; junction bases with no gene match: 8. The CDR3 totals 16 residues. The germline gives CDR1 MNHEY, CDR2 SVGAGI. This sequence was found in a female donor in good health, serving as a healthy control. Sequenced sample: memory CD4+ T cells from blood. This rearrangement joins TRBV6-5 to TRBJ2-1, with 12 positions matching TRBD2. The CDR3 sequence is CASSPSGRADVNEQFF. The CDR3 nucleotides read TGTGCCAGCAGTCCTAGCGGGAGGGCCGATGTCAATGAGCAGTTCTTC.